This TCR beta chain comes out of a study of T-cell reconstitution after alpha-beta-depleted transplantation in children. Study-wide results and limits: Once a year had passed after transplant, T-cell counts and diversity came mostly from newly produced T cells. Several hundred expanded graft clones reportedly supplied alpha-beta T cells about two months after transplant. Day-60 TCRbeta diversity that was high in some patients was derived from surviving recipient T cells and thymic progenitors.

Using unique molecular identifiers, the investigators prepared the TCRbeta library. TCRdb called the PCR reads again in MiXCR, with one record for every CDR3 protein. The sample comprises 600,000 to 800,000 distinct CDR3 sequences, under 15% of which are singletons, and approximately 0.8% rests with the top ten. The CDR3 contains 14 residues. Germline V gene lookup returns CDR1 SQVTM and CDR2 ANQGSEA. Trimming cost V 6 bases and J 2 bases, with 16 bases left between them. Remarks on this clonotype: The target antigen is unknown. It may be a read error: a sequence one base away is much more abundant.

The rearrangement links TRBV29-1 to TRBJ2-5; tentatively, D is TRBD1 (6 bases). This sample comprised PBMCs, obtained before TCRalphabeta/CD19-depleted stem cell transplant. This TCR came from a girl under 10 years old with congenital amegakaryocytic thrombocytopenia, due to receive a stem cell transplant. DNA of the CDR3: TGCAGCGTCCGTCAAGGACAGCTTCAAGAGACCCAGTACTTC. Amino acid sequence: CSVRQGQLQETQYF. The full variable domain, rest sourced from reference TRBV29-1 and TRBJ2-5, is SAVISQKPSRDICQRGTSLTIQCQVDSQVTMMFWYRQQPGQSLTLIATANQGSEATYESGFVIDKFPISRPNLTFSTLTVSNMSPEDSSIYLCSVRQGQLQETQYFGPGTRLLVL.